Listed below are T cell receptor beta chains from one sample, sequenced in a study of blood T cell repertoires in COVID-19. Sequencing was performed with immunoSEQ multiplex PCR; in TCRdb, only in-frame clones are kept and a portion is missing. The sample contains over 90,000 clones, around 90% of which appear only once. Source material: peripheral blood. These receptors came from a human donor in a cohort sampled during active COVID-19. CDR3s include the opening cysteine and the closing phenylalanine or tryptophan. D genes are given only for firm matches. Only some rows state a clone size, as once, few, many or a class for expanded clones.

J	D	size	V	length	DNA	CDR3
TRBJ1-1	NA	NA	TRBV4-1	15	TGCGCCAGCAGCCACACGAGAACAGGAAACACTGAAGCTTTCTTT	CASSHTRTGNTEAFF
TRBJ1-1	TRBD1	NA	TRBV3-1/TRBV3-2	17	TGTGCCAGCAGCCAAAGGGGGACAGGGGGCCGGAACACTGAAGCTTTCTTT	CASSQRGTGGRNTEAFF
TRBJ1-1	TRBD1	NA	TRBV19	14	TGTGCCAGTAGTACCAACAGGGGTATGGCTGAAGCTTTCTTT	CASSTNRGMAEAFF
TRBJ1-2	TRBD1	NA	TRBV28	13	TGTGCCAGCAGACCGACAGGGATCCATGGCTACACCTTC	CASRPTGIHGYTF
TRBJ1-4	TRBD1	NA	TRBV7-2	16	TGTGCCAGCAGCTTAGATTGGACAGGAGCAAATGAAAAACTGTTTTTT	CASSLDWTGANEKLFF
TRBJ1-1	NA	once	TRBV30	12	TGTGCCTGGAGTGACGGGAGACCTTGGGCTTTCTTT	CAWSDGRPWAFF
TRBJ2-1	TRBD1	NA	TRBV29-1	15	TGCAGCGTTACGAGGGGGCTCAGCTCCTACAATGAGCAGTTCTTC	CSVTRGLSSYNEQFF
TRBJ2-5	TRBD1	NA	TRBV19	15	TGTGCCAGTAGCTCCCAGACAGGGCCCCAAGAGACCCAGTACTTC	CASSSQTGPQETQYF
TRBJ1-6	TRBD1	NA	TRBV7-3	14	TGTGCCAGCAGCTTAGGGACAGGGGATTCACCCCTCCACTTT	CASSLGTGDSPLHF
TRBJ2-2	TRBD2	NA	TRBV7-8	16	TGTGCCAGCAGCCAGACTAGCGGGAGACAAACCGGGGAGCTGTTTTTT	CASSQTSGRQTGELFF
TRBJ1-2	TRBD1	few	TRBV18	13	TGTGCCAGCTCACCCAATGGACAGGGAGGCTACACCTTC	CASSPNGQGGYTF
TRBJ2-2	TRBD1	NA	TRBV5-1	19	TGCGCCAGCAGCCCGGACAGGGGGCTAGGGACTGTGAACACCGGGGAGCTGTTTTTT	CASSPDRGLGTVNTGELFF
TRBJ1-4	TRBD1	NA	TRBV5-6	15	TGTGCCAGCAGCTTGGCCGGAGGGGGCGAGGAAAAACTGTTTTTT	CASSLAGGGEEKLFF
TRBJ2-5	NA	once	TRBV30	12	TGTGCTGAAGGACAGTACCGAGAGACCCAGTACTTC	CAEGQYRETQYF
TRBJ1-4	NA	NA	TRBV5-5	15	TGTGCCAGCAGCTTGGTTGGGCAGCTTGGGGAAAAACTGTTTTTT	CASSLVGQLGEKLFF
TRBJ1-5	NA	NA	TRBV1	13	TGCACCAGCAGCCACGGAGGCAATCAGCCCCAGCATTTT	CTSSHGGNQPQHF
TRBJ1-2	NA	NA	TRBV5-1	14	TGCGCCAGCAGCTCGGGAGGGCTTGCATATGGCTACACCTTC	CASSSGGLAYGYTF
TRBJ1-2	NA	NA	TRBV9	14	TGTGCCAGCAGCCCGCAACGGGGTACCTATGGCTACACCTTC	CASSPQRGTYGYTF
TRBJ2-7	NA	NA	TRBV5-1	13	TGCGCCAGCAGCTTGGCAACTCCCAACGAGCAGTACTTC	CASSLATPNEQYF
TRBJ2-5	NA	NA	TRBV29-1	14	TGCAGCGTTGCCGGGAGATCGTCGACGGAGACCCAGTACTTC	CSVAGRSSTETQYF
TRBJ1-5	NA	NA	TRBV4-2	14	TGTGCCAGCAGCCAAGATCACTGGGCTCAGCCCCAGCATTTT	CASSQDHWAQPQHF
TRBJ2-1	NA	NA	TRBV9	12	TGTGCCAGCAGCCTGAGAGTCAATGAGCAGTTCTTC	CASSLRVNEQFF
TRBJ2-5	NA	NA	TRBV11-2	17	TGTGCCAGCAGCTTAGTAAGGCTAGGTGTTGTGCAAGAGACCCAGTACTTC	CASSLVRLGVVQETQYF
TRBJ2-6	NA	NA	TRBV10-2	16	TGCGCCAGCAGTGAGTACAGGCCCTCTGGGGCCAACGTCCTGACTTTC	CASSEYRPSGANVLTF
TRBJ2-7	TRBD1	NA	TRBV7-2	15	TGTGCCAGCAGCTTAAGGGGACAGGGAGCTTCCGAGCAGTACTTC	CASSLRGQGASEQYF
TRBJ2-7	TRBD1	NA	TRBV19	15	TGTGCCAGTAGCAGCCGGGACAGGGTAGACTACGAGCAGTACTTC	CASSSRDRVDYEQYF
TRBJ1-1	NA	once	TRBV3-1/TRBV3-2	12	TGTGCCAGCAGCCAAGAGACTTCTGAAGCTTTCTTT	CASSQETSEAFF
TRBJ1-2	TRBD1	NA	TRBV7-2	16	TGTGCCAGCAGCTTTAGGGGAAGGGGGCGCAGGGATGGCTACACCTTC	CASSFRGRGRRDGYTF
TRBJ2-3	TRBD1	NA	TRBV2	15	TGTGCCAGCAACCTGGACAGGGAGCCCCCCATAACGCAGTATTTT	CASNLDREPPITQYF
TRBJ2-5	TRBD2	once	TRBV7-2	18	TGTGCCAGCAGCTTAGCGCGGGGGACTAGCGGGAGTCCAGAGACCCAGTACTTC	CASSLARGTSGSPETQYF
TRBJ2-7	NA	NA	TRBV7-9	13	TGTGCCAGCAGCCCTCGTCCAGGCGACGAGCAGTACTTC	CASSPRPGDEQYF
TRBJ1-6	NA	NA	TRBV6-5	14	TGTGCCAGCAGCGGCCGGGGAATTCAATCACCCCTCCACTTT	CASSGRGIQSPLHF
TRBJ2-7	NA	NA	TRBV28	15	TGTGCCAGCGGAGGTCGGGCCTTTGTGTCCTACGAGCAGTACTTC	CASGGRAFVSYEQYF
TRBJ2-7	TRBD2	NA	TRBV19	18	TGTGCCAGTAGTATCAGGGCTAGCGGGGGGACCGGCTCCTACGAGCAGTACTTC	CASSIRASGGTGSYEQYF
TRBJ2-7	NA	NA	TRBV5-6	13	TGTGCCAGCAGCTCCATACAGGGTTACGAGCAGTACTTC	CASSSIQGYEQYF
TRBJ2-1	TRBD2	NA	TRBV24-1	17	TGTGCCACCAGTTCCCCTGGACTAGCGGGGGGGGGCAATGAGCAGTTCTTC	CATSSPGLAGGGNEQFF
TRBJ1-6	TRBD1	NA	TRBV15	13	TGTGCCACCAGCAGCTCAGGGGGCTCACCCCTCCACTTT	CATSSSGGSPLHF
TRBJ1-2	NA	NA	TRBV5-6	12	TGTGCCAGCAGCCAGACGGAGCATGGCTACACCTTC	CASSQTEHGYTF
TRBJ1-3	NA	NA	TRBV7-6	17	TGTGCCAGCAGCCGCCGTGCAGGTGTAGGCTCTGGAAACACCATATATTTT	CASSRRAGVGSGNTIYF
TRBJ1-2	TRBD1	NA	TRBV11-2	13	TGTGCCAGCAGTCAGGGGGTGGACTATGGCTACACCTTC	CASSQGVDYGYTF
TRBJ2-5	TRBD2	NA	TRBV5-4	16	TGTGCCAGCAGTCGGACCAGTGCTAGCGGCGGAGAGACCCAGTACTTC	CASSRTSASGGETQYF
TRBJ1-2	TRBD1	NA	TRBV5-4	15	TGTGCCAGCAGCTTCAGAGGACAGGGGGCTTATGGCTACACCTTC	CASSFRGQGAYGYTF
TRBJ1-5	TRBD1	NA	TRBV4-1	18	TGCGCCAGCAGCCAAGCGGGACAGGGGGTGGGGAGCAATCAGCCCCAGCATTTT	CASSQAGQGVGSNQPQHF
TRBJ2-5	TRBD1	NA	TRBV18	14	TGTGCCAGCTCACCCGGGACAGGGGGAGCGACCCAGTACTTC	CASSPGTGGATQYF
TRBJ2-7	NA	NA	TRBV10-2	14	TGCGCCAGCAGTGAGGCGGGGGCCCTGTGGGAGCAGTACTTC	CASSEAGALWEQYF
TRBJ1-2	TRBD1	NA	TRBV3-1/TRBV3-2	15	TGTGCCAGCAGCCTGGGACAGGGTGGGTTTCGTGGCTACACCTTC	CASSLGQGGFRGYTF
TRBJ1-1	NA	NA	TRBV5-1	15	TGCGCCAGCAGCTACCTGGCGGAATTGAACACTGAAGCTTTCTTT	CASSYLAELNTEAFF
TRBJ1-6	TRBD1	NA	TRBV6-5	13	TGTGCCACCATGGGCAGGGGGCCATCACCCCTCCACTTT	CATMGRGPSPLHF